Each of the 25 T cell receptor beta chains below was sequenced from the same sample in a study of CXCR3-negative and CXCR3-positive naive CD8 T cells. Study results and limitations: A higher hydrophobicity marked the TRB CDR3s of CXCR3-positive naive cells versus CXCR3-negative naive cells.

Their cognate antigens are unknown. The TRB libraries of cDNA were built by UMI-labeled 5' RACE. TCRdb reprocessed the 5' RACE reads, with one entry per CDR3 protein and no DNA. Its table lists roughly 120,000 distinct CDR3 sequences. The sequenced material came from naive CXCR3+ CD8+ T cells from blood. Described subset: CD45RO-CCR7+CD27+CD95- naive CD8+ T cells expressing CXCR3 (TNR3+). The receptor set was obtained from a human donor in good health. Some clones in this sample may be carry-over from other donors' samples.

The chain employs TRBV6-5 and TRBJ2-7; TCRdb's D call of TRBD1 is untestable without DNA. Germline V gene sequence: CDR1 MNHEY, CDR2 SVGAGI. The CDR3 is 14 residues long. CDR3 amino acids: CASSPGTGIYEQYF.

This chain links TRBV12-3 or TRBV12-4 with TRBJ2-5. The CDR3 totals 14 residues. The CDR3 sequence: CASSLTASGETQYF.

The chain is built from TRBV5-4 and TRBJ1-6; TCRdb's assignment of TRBD1 cannot be checked, as there is no DNA. There are 14 residues in the CDR3. CDR1 is SGHNT and CDR2 is YYREEE in the germline V gene (reference sequence). CDR3 loop: CASSEQGYSSPLHF.

The chain uses TRBV7-7 and TRBJ2-1. From germline, CDR1 is SSHAT and CDR2 FNYEAQ (reference sequence). The CDR3 consists of 13 residues. The CDR3 reads CASSLEFGNEQFF. The full variable domain, with the rest looked up from reference TRBV7-7 and TRBJ2-1, is GAGVSQSPRYKVTKRGQDVTLRCDPISSHATLYWYQQALGQGPEFLTYFNYEAQPDKSGLPSDRFSAERPEGSISTLTIQRTEQRDSAMYRCASSLEFGNEQFFGPGTRLTVL.

This sequence joins TRBV5-1 and TRBJ1-1; there is no DNA to check the TCRdb D call of TRBD1. Looked up from germline, CDR1 is SGHRS and CDR2 is YFSETQ. This CDR3 has 16 amino acids. The CDR3 sequence is CASSWGQGERNTEAFF.

The J gene is TRBJ2-5, the V gene TRBV6-6; checking the TCRdb D call of TRBD2 is not possible without DNA. Per the germline V gene, CDR1 is MNHNY and CDR2 is SVGAGI (reference sequence). CDR3 length equals 15 residues. This CDR3 is CASSYRPGLQETQYF.

The chain carries TRBV6-5 and TRBJ1-6. Germline V lookup: CDR1 MNHEY, CDR2 SVGAGI. The CDR3 is 13 residues long. The CDR3: CASSYSVNSPLHF.

The chain links TRBV20-1 to TRBJ2-3; TCRdb's D gene call, TRBD2, goes unchecked for lack of DNA. Germline CDR1 is DFQATT and CDR2 is SNEGSKA (reference sequence). The CDR3 consists of 22 residues. CDR3 protein: CSASPTPGLAGGLITSTDTQYF.

The V call is TRBV14, the J call TRBJ2-5; as DNA is missing, the TRBD2 call by TCRdb cannot be tested. The CDR3 is 17 residues long. Germline V gene data show CDR1 as SGHDN and CDR2 as FVKESK. The CDR3 region is CASSQGLAGGPGETQYF.

V and J are TRBV14 and TRBJ2-5; the TCRdb call, TRBD2, lacks DNA for checking. The CDR3 length is 16 residues. Germline V CDR1 and CDR2: SGHDN, FVKESK. This chain's CDR3 is CASSQDAGEAWETQYF.

The chain uses TRBV29-1 and TRBJ1-1; the TCRdb D gene call, TRBD1, has no DNA to confirm it. The CDR3 contains 14 residues. Germline CDR1 and CDR2: SQVTM and ANQGSEA. The CDR3 here is CSAGQGAPHTEAFF.

The chain has TRBV28 and TRBJ1-2; TCRdb names TRBD1, which stays unverified in the absence of DNA. The CDR3 extends over 15 amino acids. Germline V lookup: CDR1 MDHEN, CDR2 SYDVKM. The CDR3 is CASSLAQTGRYGYTF.

V usage is TRBV2 and J usage is TRBJ2-7. From germline, CDR1 is SNHLY and CDR2 FYNNEI. The CDR3 has 11 residues. CDR3 residues: CASRDSYEQYF.

CDR3 residues: CASTTWTVYSNQPQHF. This rearrangement joins TRBV28 to TRBJ1-5; TCRdb's D call of TRBD1 is untestable without DNA. This CDR3 region has 16 residues. Per the germline V gene, CDR1 is MDHEN and CDR2 is SYDVKM.

The J gene is TRBJ2-7, the V gene TRBV14. The length of the CDR3 is 13 residues. Germline V gene data show CDR1 as SGHDN and CDR2 as FVKESK. The CDR3 sequence: CASSQGSFYEQYF. The complete variable domain, with remaining parts taken from reference TRBV14 and TRBJ2-7, reads EAGVTQFPSHSVIEKGQTVTLRCDPISGHDNLYWYRRVMGKEIKFLLHFVKESKQDESGMPNNRFLAERTGGTYSTLKVQPAELEDSGVYFCASSQGSFYEQYFGPGTRLTVT.

J is TRBJ1-1 and V is TRBV4-1. The germline V gene has CDR1 MGHRA and CDR2 YSYEKL. CDR3 length: 13 amino acids. This CDR3 is CASGYDMNTEAFF.

The chain has TRBV28 and TRBJ2-1; the D call from TCRdb, TRBD1, cannot be confirmed without DNA. This CDR3 is 12 amino acids long. CDR1 is MDHEN and CDR2 is SYDVKM in the germline V gene. CDR3 region: CASSWGAQEQFF.

This chain connects TRBV7-3 to TRBJ2-7; TCRdb lists TRBD1, though no DNA is available to test this call. Germline V gene data show CDR1 as SGHTA and CDR2 as FQGTGA. This CDR3 is built from 14 residues. The CDR3: CASSYGQGNYEQYF.

The rearrangement joins TRBV4-1 to TRBJ2-3. The CDR3 is 13 residues long. The germline gives CDR1 MGHRA, CDR2 YSYEKL. The CDR3 protein is CASSPMEWDTQYF.

This chain connects TRBV7-6 to TRBJ2-7; TCRdb calls TRBD1, which cannot be checked without DNA. Germline CDR1 is SGHVS and CDR2 is FNYEAQ. The CDR3 length is 15 residues. CDR3 loop: CASRSRAGGSHEQYF. Filled out from reference TRBV7-6 and TRBJ2-7, the complete variable domain reads GAGVSQSPRYKVTKRGQDVALRCDPISGHVSLYWYRQALGQGPEFLTYFNYEAQQDKSGLPNDRFSAERPEGSISTLTIQRTEQRDSAMYRCASRSRAGGSHEQYFGPGTRLTVT.

V is TRBV5-5 and J is TRBJ1-1; TCRdb outputs TRBD1, but without DNA this stays unchecked. The CDR3 extends over 14 amino acids. The V gene's germline CDR1 is SGHKS and CDR2 YYEKEE (reference sequence). The CDR3 spells CASSLQGSKPEAFF.

The chain links TRBV29-1 to TRBJ2-7; TCRdb outputs TRBD1, but without DNA this stays unchecked. Germline values: CDR1 SQVTM, CDR2 ANQGSEA. CDR3 length: 14 amino acids. The CDR3 region is CSVDRQGSSYEQYF.

This chain connects TRBV29-1 to TRBJ1-2. The CDR3 contains 12 residues. Germline loops: CDR1 SQVTM, CDR2 ANQGSEA. CDR3 region: CSVDGQPYGYTF.

The gene calls are TRBV7-8 and TRBJ2-2; TCRdb calls TRBD1, which cannot be checked without DNA. Germline-derived CDR1 and CDR2 are SGHVS and FQNEAQ. The CDR3 loop spans 18 amino acids. CDR3 sequence: CASLPGGQGSLVTGELFF.

The chain recombines TRBV7-8 with TRBJ1-5. The CDR3 extends over 15 amino acids. Germline CDR1 and CDR2: SGHVS and FQNEAQ. This chain's CDR3 is CASSLMAISNRPQHF.